Shown below are 30 T cell receptor beta chains from a single sample sequenced in a study of OX40 agonist ivuxolimab in advanced cancers. Data came from immunoSEQ multiplex PCR; TCRdb stores just in-frame clones and leaves some out. The table records fewer than 25,000 clones, over 80% of them present only once. The input for sequencing was CD4+ or CD8+ T cells sorted from blood, taken in a trial of the OX40 agonist ivuxolimab. The receptor set was obtained from an adult with an advanced solid tumor such as melanoma, head and neck, liver or kidney cancer.

The J gene is TRBJ1-4, the V gene TRBV19; a possible D gene is TRBD1 (6 bases). Germline V gene sequence: CDR1 LNHDA, CDR2 SQIVND (reference sequence). V lost 9 bases and J lost 4, with 15 bases in between. The CDR3 is made up of 14 amino acids. DNA for the CDR3: TGTGCCAGCACTACCCGGGGGCGTAATGAAAAACTGTTTTTT. Translating gives CASTTRGRNEKLFF.

The CDR3 DNA reads as TGCGCCAGCAGCCAAGTCCTGGCGAATCAGCCCCAGCATTTT. Its translation is CASSQVLANQPQHF. The V and J genes are TRBV4-1 and TRBJ1-5, with no clear D. The CDR3 runs 14 residues. V shed 1 base and J shed 4 bases, with 8 bases lying between them. Germline CDR1 is MGHRA and CDR2 is YSYEKL.

In its sample, this clone ranks as medium-sized. The genes are TRBV2 and TRBJ2-7; D not resolved. The germline gives CDR1 SNHLY, CDR2 FYNNEI. With 0 bases removed from V and 3 bases from J, the gap between germline ends came to 0 bases. There are 11 residues in the CDR3. CDR3 nucleotides: TGTGCCAGCAGTGAAGCCTACGAGCAGTACTTC. Protein sequence: CASSEAYEQYF.

The chain carries TRBV4-3 and TRBJ2-3; 16 bases align to TRBD2. V lost 5 bases and J lost 0; bases outside the gene matches: 8. The CDR3 loop spans 19 amino acids. Germline lookup yields CDR1 LGHNA and CDR2 YSLEER. The CDR3 DNA is TGCGCCAGCAGCTACTCCGGGACTAGCGGGGGGGGGAGCACAGATACGCAGTATTTT. Protein product: CASSYSGTSGGGSTDTQYF.

This chain joins TRBV19 and TRBJ2-2; D is possibly TRBD2 (6 bases). The CDR3 has 14 amino acids. Trimming cost V 5 bases and J 6 bases, with 13 bases left between them. Per the germline V gene, CDR1 is LNHDA and CDR2 is SQIVND (reference sequence). The CDR3 loop is CASSAGRGAGELFF. The CDR3 nucleotides read TGTGCCAGTAGTGCCGGGAGAGGCGCCGGGGAGCTGTTTTTT.

This chain uses TRBV27 with TRBJ2-5; D perhaps matches TRBD1 (6 bases). The V end was cut by 6 bases, the J end by 1 base, with 12 bases between. CDR1 MNHEY and CDR2 SMNVEV come from the germline V gene (reference sequence). The CDR3 covers 14 residues. In DNA, the CDR3 is TGTGCCAGCAGGACGACAGGATTCCAAGAGACCCAGTACTTC. Protein: CASRTTGFQETQYF.

The rearrangement uses TRBV13 and TRBJ1-1, with D uncertain. The V gene's germline CDR1 is PRHDT and CDR2 FYEKMQ (reference sequence). V dropped 1 base and J dropped 7 bases, with 13 bases sitting between them. The CDR3 spans 14 residues. The DNA for the CDR3 is TGTGCCAGCAGCTTAGAGACCCGAGGTGGTGAAGCTTTCTTT. Amino acid sequence: CASSLETRGGEAFF. Full variable domain (outside the CDR3, taken from reference TRBV13 and TRBJ1-1): AAGVIQSPRHLIKEKRETATLKCYPIPRHDTVYWYQQGPGQDPQFLISFYEKMQSDKGSIPDRFSAQQFSDYHSELNMSSLELGDSALYFCASSLETRGGEAFFGQGTRLTVV.

This clone was recorded once. V gene TRBV13 combines with J gene TRBJ2-1, with unresolved D. There are 13 residues in the CDR3. Germline V gives CDR1 PRHDT, CDR2 FYEKMQ (reference sequence). Trimming cost V 7 bases and J 8 bases, with 15 bases left between them. The CDR3 DNA follows: TGTGCCAGCACCTTGCAAGGCTGGGATGAGCAGTTCTTC. Translated, it gives CASTLQGWDEQFF.

This rearrangement joins TRBV6-5 to TRBJ2-7, with 7 bases fitting TRBD1. The CDR3 runs to 15 residues. J lost 2 bases, V lost 6 bases, and 10 bases had no gene match. CDR1 is MNHEY, CDR2 SVGAGI, per germline. The CDR3 coding sequence is TGTGCCAGCAGCCAAGAGACAGGGATGGCCTACGAGCAGTACTTC. Translation: CASSQETGMAYEQYF.

Only a few counts were recorded for this clone. The chain couples TRBV7-5 to TRBJ2-1; the table's TRBD2 call for D was not verified on the DNA. TRBV7-5 corresponds to a pseudogene. This CDR3 has 15 amino acids. The CDR3 protein is CASSSRDWGDNEQFF. The CDR3 bases are TGTGCCAGCAGCTCCCGGGACTGGGGAGACAATGAGCAGTTCTTC.

The chain is built from TRBV20-1 and TRBJ2-7; D is undetermined. The CDR3 length is 11 residues. CDR1 DFQATT and CDR2 SNEGSKA come from the germline V gene (reference sequence). The V gene lost 3 bases and the J gene lost 4 bases, with 7 bases spanning the gap. The CDR3, as DNA: TGCAGTGCTAGGGGGTTTTACGAGCAGTACTTC. Translating it yields CSARGFYEQYF.

This chain links TRBV29-1 with TRBJ2-1, with a tentative D call TRBD2 (5 bases). V lost 8 bases, J lost 5 bases, and 13 bases lay in between. Germline CDR1 SQVTM, CDR2 ANQGSEA. The CDR3 sequence is 12 residues long. This CDR3 reads CSPRDTDNEQFF. Written as DNA, the CDR3 is TGCAGCCCCCGGGATACCGACAATGAGCAGTTCTTC.

The count of this clone is one. This sequence joins TRBV19 and TRBJ2-7, with a tentative D call TRBD2 (7 bases). The CDR3 spans 16 residues. V gave up 5 bases and J gave up 4 bases, with 21 bases separating them. Germline V CDR1 and CDR2: LNHDA, SQIVND (reference sequence). The CDR3 here is CASSPTRPGEGYEQYF. Here the CDR3 DNA reads TGTGCCAGTAGTCCCACCCGACCAGGGGAGGGGTACGAGCAGTACTTC.

This chain links TRBV6-5 with TRBJ1-4; unclear D gene. V gave up 4 bases and J gave up 6 bases, with 12 bases separating them. The CDR3 is 14 residues long. Germline lookup yields CDR1 MNHEY and CDR2 SVGAGI. CDR3 sequence: CASSFGLMDEKLFF. The CDR3 bases are TGTGCCAGCAGTTTCGGACTTATGGATGAAAAACTGTTTTTT.

The chain links TRBV19 to TRBJ2-7, with 8 bases aligning to TRBD1. V lost 3 bases to trimming and J lost 0 bases; unmatched junction nucleotides: 4. This CDR3 is built from 15 residues. Germline-derived CDR1 and CDR2 are LNHDA and SQIVND (reference sequence). CDR3 DNA: TGTGCCAGTAGTATCCGACAGGGGCGCTCCTACGAGCAGTACTTC. Protein: CASSIRQGRSYEQYF.

The gene calls are TRBV21-1 and TRBJ1-6; whether TRBD1, the table's D call, matches the DNA was not checked. TRBV21-1 is a known pseudogene. The length of the CDR3 is 15 residues. The CDR3 nucleotides read TGTGCCAGCAGTCGCCGGGACAGCTATAATTCACCCCTCCACTTT. Amino acid sequence: CASSRRDSYNSPLHF.

CDR3 region: CASSQTAGTDTQYF. The CDR3 nucleotides read TGCGCCAGCAGCCAAACGGCAGGCACAGATACGCAGTATTTT. The V gene is TRBV4-1, the J gene TRBJ2-3, with D unresolved. V was clipped by 2 bases and J by 1 base, with 7 bases between them. The CDR3 extends over 14 amino acids. The germline V gene has CDR1 MGHRA and CDR2 YSYEKL.

The chain uses TRBV2 and TRBJ2-4, with a weak D call TRBD1 (5 bases). The CDR3 is made up of 11 amino acids. Germline V CDR1 and CDR2: SNHLY, FYNNEI. V was pared by 8 bases and J by 8 bases, with 10 bases between. CDR3 nucleotides: TGTGCCAGCTTGGGGCTAGACATTCAGTACTTC. Translating it yields CASLGLDIQYF.

The chain recombines TRBV4-3 with TRBJ2-5; a weak D match, TRBD2 (6 bases). Germline CDR1 LGHNA, CDR2 YSLEER. V was pared by 4 bases and J by 5 bases, with 17 bases between. CDR3 size: 15 residues. The CDR3 nucleotides are TGCGCCAGCAGCCCCGATGGGAGGATTGGTGAGACCCAGTACTTC. Residues: CASSPDGRIGETQYF.

This chain uses TRBV9 with TRBJ2-3; perhaps TRBD1 as D (5 bases). This CDR3 region has 13 residues. V gave up 3 bases and J gave up 3 bases, with 8 bases separating them. Germline values: CDR1 SGDLS, CDR2 YYNGEE. CDR3 in DNA: TGTGCCAGCAGCGCCTCAGGGACAGATACGCAGTATTTT. Protein product: CASSASGTDTQYF.

V is TRBV9 and J is TRBJ1-1; 12 nucleotides align to TRBD1. CDR3 length equals 16 residues. Germline CDR1 reads SGDLS; CDR2 reads YYNGEE. V lost 4 bases, J lost 5 bases, and 9 bases stayed unmatched. The CDR3 DNA is TGTGCCAGCAGCCCACGGGACAGGGGGCAGAGGACTGAAGCTTTCTTT. Amino acids: CASSPRDRGQRTEAFF.

CDR3 sequence: CASTQGGTYNEQFF. DNA of the CDR3: TGTGCCAGCACCCAAGGTGGGACGTACAATGAGCAGTTCTTC. This sequence joins TRBV27 and TRBJ2-1; D is perhaps TRBD1 or TRBD2 (5 bases each). Trimming stripped 7 bases from V and 4 bases from J, with 14 bases between. Per the germline V gene, CDR1 is MNHEY and CDR2 is SMNVEV (reference sequence). CDR3 size: 14 residues.

The chain combines TRBV5-4 with TRBJ2-1, with D possibly TRBD2 on 5 matching bases. The CDR3 totals 15 residues. The germline gives CDR1 SGHNT, CDR2 YYREEE (reference sequence). The V end lost 0 bases, the J end lost 4 bases, and 11 bases lay between the germline ends. The CDR3 DNA reads TGTGCCAGCAGCTTGGCCAGCGGAGCGTACAATGAGCAGTTCTTC. Its translation is CASSLASGAYNEQFF.

This sequence joins TRBV10-1 and TRBJ1-2; unclear D gene. The germline CDR1 and CDR2 sequences are WNHNN and SYGVQD (reference sequence). V was cut by 0 bases and J by 7 bases, with 15 bases left in between. The CDR3 contains 15 residues. CDR3 DNA sequence: TGCGCCAGCAGTGAGTCTGTGGAAGGGCCGGGTGGCTACACCTTC. Protein sequence: CASSESVEGPGGYTF.

V and J are TRBV19 and TRBJ1-1, with D possibly TRBD1 on 5 matching bases. V lost 5 bases, J lost 0 bases, and 10 bases lay in between. Germline CDR1 LNHDA, CDR2 SQIVND (reference sequence). CDR3 length: 14 amino acids. In DNA, the CDR3 is TGTGCCAGTAGTTTCGGGACGGTGAACACTGAAGCTTTCTTT. It codes for CASSFGTVNTEAFF.

The genes are TRBV27 and TRBJ2-7; weak D call: TRBD1 (6 bases). V was shortened by 5 bases and J by 3 bases, with 11 bases between the two germline ends. CDR3 length equals 13 residues. Germline loops: CDR1 MNHEY, CDR2 SMNVEV (reference sequence). CDR3 region: CASSKGTYYEQYF. The CDR3 DNA reads as TGTGCCAGCAGTAAAGGGACATACTACGAGCAGTACTTC.

The chain carries TRBV29-1 and TRBJ2-7; D gene unclear. The CDR3 loop spans 11 amino acids. V was clipped by 2 bases and J by 5 bases, with 7 bases between them. Germline V gene sequence: CDR1 SQVTM, CDR2 ANQGSEA. CDR3 in amino acids: CSVESVNEQYF. CDR3 nucleotide sequence: TGCAGCGTTGAATCCGTTAACGAGCAGTACTTC.

The chain has TRBV9 and TRBJ2-3, with D possibly TRBD2 on 6 matching bases. From germline, CDR1 is SGDLS and CDR2 YYNGEE. V dropped 0 bases and J dropped 5 bases, with 7 bases sitting between them. The CDR3 is 13 amino acids. CDR3 DNA sequence: TGTGCCAGCAGCGTAGGGGGGGAAGATACGCAGTATTTT. Its protein is CASSVGGEDTQYF.

J is TRBJ1-2 and V is TRBV11-3, with a tentative D call TRBD1 (6 bases). The length of the CDR3 is 12 residues. The germline gives CDR1 SGHNT, CDR2 YENEEA. V dropped 0 bases and J dropped 8 bases, with 7 bases sitting between them. The CDR3 region is CASSLDGTGYTF. The DNA for the CDR3 is TGTGCCAGCAGCTTAGACGGGACAGGCTACACCTTC. Full variable domain (missing parts from reference TRBV11-3 and TRBJ1-2): EAGVVQSPRYKIIEKKQPVAFWCNPISGHNTLYWYLQNLGQGPELLIRYENEEAVDDSQLPKDRFSAERLKGVDSTLKIQPAELGDSAVYLCASSLDGTGYTFGSGTRLTVV.

The V gene is TRBV11-3, the J gene TRBJ1-1; TRBD1 agrees at 11 bases. This CDR3 comprises 14 residues. Germline V CDR1 and CDR2: SGHNT, YENEEA. Trimming removed 1 base from V and 8 bases from J; junction bases left unmatched: 3. The CDR3 bases are TGTGCCAGCAGCTTAGTGGACAGGGGGCGAGAAGCTTTCTTT. Translation gives CASSLVDRGREAFF.